One and the same sample provided the 23 T cell receptor beta chains below, sequenced in a study of type 1 and type 2 diabetes patients. Genomic DNA was the PCR template. A primer set of 30 forward and 13 reverse primers amplified the CDR3. MiXCR, applied by TCRdb to the multiplex PCR reads, yields one record per CDR3 protein. Among 250,000 or so distinct CDR3 sequences listed, roughly 50% were seen once. Input material: peripheral blood mononuclear cells (PBMCs). These receptors all stem from a young man with type 2 diabetes.

The CDR3 here is CAISEPGTDTQYF. For the CDR3, the DNA is TGTGCCATCAGCGAACCCGGGACAGATACGCAGTATTTT. This sequence joins TRBV6-5 and TRBJ2-3, with D hard to call. Germline V gene data show CDR1 as MNHEY and CDR2 as SVGAGI. V dropped 10 bases and J dropped 3 bases, with 14 bases sitting between them. The CDR3 is made up of 13 amino acids.

This chain joins TRBV12-3 or TRBV12-4 and TRBJ1-5, with a tentative D call TRBD1 (5 bases). The CDR3 has 15 amino acids. Trimming left V 3 bases short and J 7 bases short, with 16 bases between. DNA for the CDR3: TGTGCCAGCAGTTTTTTAGGGGAGGTGAGCCAGCCCCAGCATTTT. Translation gives CASSFLGEVSQPQHF.

This clonotype was found a few times. The gene calls are TRBV7-6 and TRBJ1-6; 7 bases align to TRBD1. Germline V gene data show CDR1 as SGHVS and CDR2 as FNYEAQ. The J segment lost 7 bases and the V segment lost 1 base, leaving 4 bases of the junction unmatched. CDR3 length: 15 amino acids. The CDR3 here is CASSLDRGRNSPLHF. For the CDR3, the DNA is TGTGCCAGCAGCTTAGACAGGGGCAGAAATTCACCCCTCCACTTT. The entire variable domain, with the rest obtained from reference TRBV7-6 and TRBJ1-6, is as follows: GAGVSQSPRYKVTKRGQDVALRCDPISGHVSLYWYRQALGQGPEFLTYFNYEAQQDKSGLPNDRFSAERPEGSISTLTIQRTEQRDSAMYRCASSLDRGRNSPLHFGNGTRLTVT.

The chain carries TRBV7-2 and TRBJ2-7, with D hard to call. V lost 5 bases to trimming and J lost 0 bases, with 11 bases between them. The CDR3 is 14 amino acids. CDR1 and CDR2 from the germline V gene are SGHTA and FQGNSA. The DNA of the CDR3 is TGTGCCAGCAGCGGAGAAAGTAACTCCTACGAGCAGTACTTC. Translated, it gives CASSGESNSYEQYF.

The chain uses TRBV28 and TRBJ1-1; D perhaps matches TRBD1 (6 bases). The germline V gene has CDR1 MDHEN and CDR2 SYDVKM. The CDR3 has 13 amino acids. The ends were cut back, 8 bases at V and 4 bases at J, with 14 bases in the middle. The CDR3 here is CASGEGVFTEAFF. CDR3 DNA sequence: TGTGCCAGCGGAGAGGGGGTTTTCACTGAAGCTTTCTTT.

The V call is TRBV7-9, the J call TRBJ2-7; D not certain. CDR1 is SEHNR and CDR2 is FQNEAQ in the germline V gene (reference sequence). Trimming pared 1 base from V and 6 bases from J, leaving 16 bases between. This CDR3 is 15 amino acids long. CDR3 loop: CASSLGGGIYSEQYF. The DNA for the CDR3 is TGTGCCAGCAGCTTAGGGGGTGGGATCTACTCCGAGCAGTACTTC. Complete variable domain (other parts from reference TRBV7-9 and TRBJ2-7): DTGVSQNPRHKITKRGQNVTFRCDPISEHNRLYWYRQTLGQGPEFLTYFQNEAQLEKSRLLSDRFSAERPKGSFSTLEIQRTEQGDSAMYLCASSLGGGIYSEQYFGPGTRLTVT.

J is TRBJ2-1 and V is TRBV27, with no clear D. Germline V gives CDR1 MNHEY, CDR2 SMNVEV (reference sequence). There are 14 residues in the CDR3. The germline V and J ends were trimmed by 0 bases and 5 bases, with 8 bases remaining between them. This CDR3 reads CASSLSIWDNEQFF. CDR3 DNA: TGTGCCAGCAGTTTATCGATTTGGGACAATGAGCAGTTCTTC.

V and J are TRBV6-1 and TRBJ2-5, with 8 bases matching TRBD1. This CDR3 is built from 14 residues. The germline V gene has CDR1 MNHNS and CDR2 SASEGT. V shed 3 bases, J shed 4 bases, and the junction held 4 bases outside the gene matches. CDR3 loop: CASSEDRVVETQYF. CDR3 DNA sequence: TGTGCCAGCAGTGAGGACAGGGTGGTAGAGACCCAGTACTTC.

Remarks on this clonotype: Sequence at one end of the junction differs from germline and may be a read error. This chain connects TRBV7-7 to TRBJ2-2, with 10 bases aligning to TRBD1. Germline V gene lookup returns CDR1 SSHAT and CDR2 FNYEAQ (reference sequence). The CDR3 runs 17 residues. CDR3 sequence (DNA): TGTGCTAGCAGCTCTGCCCATGGGACAGGGGCCCCCGGGGAGCTGTTTTTT. Its translation is CASSSAHGTGAPGELFF. Supplemented by reference TRBV7-7 and TRBJ2-2, the full variable domain reads GAGVSQSPRYKVTKRGQDVTLRCDPISSHATLYWYQQALGQGPEFLTYFNYEAQPDKSGLPSDRFSAERPEGSISTLTIQRTEQRDSAMYRCASSSAHGTGAPGELFFGEGSRLTVL.

This clonotype was counted only a few times. The V call is TRBV6-5, the J call TRBJ2-7, with D possibly being TRBD1 (6 bases). The V gene's germline CDR1 is MNHEY and CDR2 SVGAGI. This CDR3 is built from 16 residues. V shed 4 bases and J shed 6 bases, with 22 bases lying between them. CDR3 coding DNA: TGTGCCAGCAGTTTAAAAAGCAGGGGACGAGTAGGCGAGCAGTACTTC. Its translation is CASSLKSRGRVGEQYF.

The chain recombines TRBV29-1 with TRBJ1-1, with D perhaps TRBD1 (6 bases). V dropped 3 bases and J dropped 5 bases, with 13 bases sitting between them. The CDR3 consists of 13 residues. Germline-derived CDR1 and CDR2 are SQVTM and ANQGSEA. The CDR3 spells CSVEGQGGTEAFF. The DNA for the CDR3 is TGCAGCGTTGAGGGACAAGGAGGAACTGAAGCTTTCTTT.

In its sample, this clonotype was seen many times. The chain recombines TRBV28 with TRBJ1-6, with 7 positions matching TRBD1. The J segment lost 10 bases and the V segment lost 5 bases, leaving 11 bases of the junction unmatched. CDR3 length equals 15 residues. Germline V lookup: CDR1 MDHEN, CDR2 SYDVKM. The CDR3 here is CASSPTVTGFSPLHF. In DNA, the CDR3 is TGTGCCAGCAGTCCTACAGTGACAGGGTTCTCACCCCTCCACTTT.

The table lists this clonotype with a few counts. J is TRBJ1-2 and V is TRBV19, with D possibly TRBD1 on 6 matching bases. V lost 6 bases and J 5 bases, leaving 19 bases between the germline ends. The CDR3 length is 15 residues. From germline, CDR1 is LNHDA and CDR2 SQIVND (reference sequence). The CDR3 DNA follows: TGTGCCAGTAGCGTATGGGTCAGGGGAGATTATGGCTACACCTTC. It codes for CASSVWVRGDYGYTF.

V and J are TRBV27 and TRBJ2-5; D is unclear. This CDR3 region has 16 residues. Trimming shortened V by 4 bases and J by 0 bases, and 15 bases separated the two germline ends. CDR1 MNHEY and CDR2 SMNVEV come from the germline V gene (reference sequence). CDR3 loop: CASSSAIPADQETQYF. The CDR3 nucleotides read TGTGCCAGCAGTTCGGCTATACCGGCAGACCAAGAGACCCAGTACTTC.

This chain joins TRBV20-1 and TRBJ2-1; no definite D call. The CDR3 loop spans 13 amino acids. The V gene lost 1 base and the J gene lost 7 bases, with 11 bases spanning the gap. The germline V gene has CDR1 DFQATT and CDR2 SNEGSKA (reference sequence). CDR3 bases: TGCAGTGCTAGAGCCGCCAAGAGTAATGAGCAGTTCTTC. Residues: CSARAAKSNEQFF.

This clonotype was detected only a few times. V and J are TRBV28 and TRBJ1-2; TRBD1 matches at 7 bases. The CDR3 totals 13 residues. V lost 8 bases, J lost 2 bases, and 5 bases stayed unmatched. CDR1 and CDR2 (germline): MDHEN, SYDVKM. CDR3: CASGLTGNYGYTF. The DNA of the CDR3 is TGTGCCAGCGGCTTGACAGGGAACTATGGCTACACCTTC.

The chain links TRBV19 to TRBJ1-5; no definite D call. V was clipped by 7 bases and J by 4 bases, with 17 bases between them. The CDR3 loop spans 15 amino acids. Germline assignment: CDR1 LNHDA and CDR2 SQIVND (reference sequence). CDR3 nucleotide sequence: TGTGCCAGTACCTTGAGACGGGAGACAAATCAGCCCCAGCATTTT. This gives the protein CASTLRRETNQPQHF.

The chain links TRBV2 to TRBJ2-1; D is unresolved. V was cut by 5 bases and J by 5 bases, with 10 bases left in between. The CDR3 is 13 amino acids. Germline CDR1 and CDR2: SNHLY and FYNNEI. CDR3 region: CASSSDANNEQFF. Written as DNA, the CDR3 is TGTGCCAGCAGTTCGGACGCAAACAATGAGCAGTTCTTC.

This clonotype was found a few times. The chain recombines TRBV12-5 with TRBJ2-1; D is possibly TRBD2 (5 bases). CDR3 size: 14 residues. V gave up 2 bases and J gave up 1 base, with 6 bases separating them. The germline gives CDR1 LGHNT, CDR2 FRNRAP. CDR3 DNA: TGTGCTAGTGGTTTGACTAGTTCCTACAATGAGCAGTTCTTC. It specifies CASGLTSSYNEQFF.

This sequence joins TRBV2 and TRBJ1-4, with D perhaps matching TRBD1 (5 bases). The germline V gene encodes CDR1 SNHLY and CDR2 FYNNEI. CDR3 size: 15 residues. The ends were cut back, 8 bases at V and 0 bases at J, with 13 bases in the middle. This CDR3 reads CASGRTLATNEKLFF. The DNA of the CDR3 is TGTGCCAGCGGCCGGACACTAGCAACTAATGAAAAACTGTTTTTT.

The chain employs TRBV5-1 and TRBJ1-1; D remains ambiguous. This CDR3 region has 14 residues. Germline V gene lookup returns CDR1 SGHRS and CDR2 YFSETQ. V was trimmed by 4 bases and J by 2 bases, leaving 12 bases between them. Here the CDR3 DNA reads TGCGCCAGCAGCGGGGTTCCGGGAAACACTGAAGCTTTCTTT. The encoded protein is CASSGVPGNTEAFF.

The V call is TRBV20-1, the J call TRBJ2-7; 8 nucleotides agree with TRBD2. The CDR3 runs 11 residues. Germline CDR1 DFQATT, CDR2 SNEGSKA (reference sequence). Trimming removed 5 bases from V and 6 bases from J; junction bases left unmatched: 3. The CDR3 here is CSAGAGGEQYF. The CDR3 DNA sequence: TGCAGTGCTGGTGCGGGAGGCGAGCAGTACTTC.

The chain has TRBV7-3 and TRBJ1-1; no clear D. The germline V and J ends were trimmed by 3 bases and 4 bases, with 9 bases remaining between them. Germline loops: CDR1 SGHTA, CDR2 FQGTGA. CDR3 length: 13 residues. CDR3 sequence reads: CASSFQSGTEAFF. CDR3 bases: TGTGCCAGCAGCTTTCAAAGTGGCACTGAAGCTTTCTTT.